The T cell receptor beta chain under discussion was sequenced for a study of cytomegalovirus exposure and HLA in healthy donors (dated by TCRdb to the late 2010s). Study-level background: A later analysis indicated that the 95 to 150 validation repertoires were generated on the platform also employed for the approximately 670 repertoires of the first cohort. Along with the roughly 670-subject first cohort, a separate validation cohort of approximately 110 different subjects was used. The study aimed to test whether cataloging public T cell receptors could reveal signatures of past pathogen exposure. To predict cytomegalovirus infection status, the study brought together high-throughput TCR immunosequencing, statistical association of individual TCRs with disease status, and machine learning.

Sequences SQVTM (CDR1) and ANQGSEA (CDR2) are obtained from the germline V gene. The CDR3, cysteine through phenylalanine, is 17 amino acids long. Of the read, only the CDR3 DNA is kept; its 51 bases are in frame from base 1. The germline V and J ends show losses of 1 base and 3 bases respectively, and no gene match explains 14 bases of the junction. Comment on this clone: This receptor's antigen is unknown. No much larger clonotype is one base removed from it; base qualities were not supplied.

Donors formed part of the validation cohort, which comprised 95 to 150 subjects and was distinct from the first cohort of 690 or so subjects. Summary of the overall study and its limitations: Subsequent analysis determined that TCRs grouped into clusters in the first cohort also showed a tendency toward co-occurrence across the 120 validation repertoires, and 85% to 95% of cluster scores exceeded 0. The classifier was reported to diagnose cytomegalovirus status with high specificity and sensitivity in both the original and validation cohorts. In vitro tests confirmed that a few of the cytomegalovirus-associated TCR beta chains recognize cytomegalovirus antigens. Across donors, most TCR sequences were observed very rarely, whereas some public TCRs were present in many individuals. The study listed 150 to 200 TCR beta chains as associated with cytomegalovirus. According to the authors, the approach could potentially be generalized to other disease states and immunological phenotypes. A later analysis lacked HLA typing for the validation cohort, so it scored co-occurrence in that cohort across all 120 repertoires.

Receptor libraries were prepared by the immunoSEQ multiplex PCR assay. As for how the authors treated the data: A statistical classification framework was built to diagnose cytomegalovirus status from the catalog of TCR beta chain sequences. TCRdb mirrors the immuneACCESS table, restricted to in-frame sequences. Some clones are absent from its copies; in checked studies, under half trace to an unresolved V gene, and the reason for the others is unknown. That table supplies the V and J calls and clone size; D and trimming were determined from the DNA. Present in this sample are 250,000 to 300,000 clones, around 87% of which were seen just once. Of the sample, 0.35% to 0.4% is held by the ten largest clones.

The sequence is built from TRBV29-1 and TRBJ1-2; 7 bases in between match TRBD1. Sequences were obtained from PBMCs. This receptor was obtained from a woman aged 18-30 years in good health and CMV-seronegative. The sequenced DNA is TGCAGCGTTGAAGCCAGGGGGTTATCGCTTGGCGACTATGGCTACACCTTC. This sequence encodes CSVEARGLSLGDYGYTF.